The 7 T cell receptor beta chains given below trace back to one sample, sequenced in a study of OX40 agonist ivuxolimab in advanced cancers. Sequencing was performed with immunoSEQ multiplex PCR; in TCRdb, only in-frame clones are kept and a portion is missing. The sample carries some 75,000 clones, approximately 88% recorded once. Here the sequenced sample was CD4+ or CD8+ T cells sorted from blood, taken in a trial of the OX40 agonist ivuxolimab. All receptors derive from an adult with an advanced solid tumor such as melanoma, head and neck, liver or kidney cancer.

The V call is TRBV5-1, the J call TRBJ1-2; D may be TRBD1 (5 bases). Germline V gene data show CDR1 as SGHRS and CDR2 as YFSETQ. The CDR3 contains 15 residues. Trimming stripped 4 bases from V and 4 bases from J, with 17 bases between. CDR3 nucleotide sequence: TGCGCCAGCAGCAAGGGGCCTTCCCCAATCTATGGCTACACCTTC. Amino acid sequence: CASSKGPSPIYGYTF.

The rearrangement uses TRBV4-2 and TRBJ2-7, with TRBD1 identical over 10 bases. This CDR3 has 15 residues. The ends lost 4 bases at V and 2 bases at J; junction bases unmatched: 5. The germline CDR1 and CDR2 sequences are LGHNA and YNFKEQ. CDR3 nucleotide sequence: TGTGCCAGCAGCCGTTCCGGGACAGGGGCCTACGAGCAGTACTTC. This codes for CASSRSGTGAYEQYF.

The chain uses TRBV6-5 and TRBJ2-1; 7 nucleotides match TRBD1. The CDR3 contains 15 residues. V was pared by 0 bases and J by 4 bases, with 3 bases of the junction left unmatched. Germline CDR1 is MNHEY and CDR2 is SVGAGI. The CDR3 DNA reads TGTGCCAGCAGTTACTCACAGGGGTTTTACAATGAGCAGTTCTTC. Translating it yields CASSYSQGFYNEQFF.

The genes are TRBV6-1 and TRBJ2-3; 8 positions agree with TRBD2. The CDR3 has 17 amino acids. V lost 1 base, J lost 1 base, and 7 bases stayed unmatched. CDR1 MNHNS and CDR2 SASEGT come from the germline V gene. This CDR3 reads CASSEVGAGGGTDTQYF. CDR3 DNA sequence: TGTGCCAGCAGTGAAGTTGGGGCCGGGGGGGGCACAGATACGCAGTATTTT.

The chain recombines TRBV19 with TRBJ1-5; a weak D match, TRBD1 (5 bases). V lost 9 bases to trimming and J lost 7 bases, with 16 bases between them. CDR1 LNHDA and CDR2 SQIVND come from the germline V gene (reference sequence). The length of the CDR3 is 13 residues. The CDR3 DNA reads TGTGCCAGCCTGGGGGGATCCGGACAGCCCCAGCATTTT. Its protein is CASLGGSGQPQHF. The variable domain in full, with the rest retrieved from reference TRBV19 and TRBJ1-5, is DGGITQSPKYLFRKEGQNVTLSCEQNLNHDAMYWYRQDPGQGLRLIYYSQIVNDFQKGDIAEGYSVSREKKESFPLTVTSAQKNPTAFYLCASLGGSGQPQHFGDGTRLSIL.

This chain uses TRBV18 with TRBJ2-1; 8 bases are shared with TRBD2. CDR3 size: 18 residues. The V gene's germline CDR1 is KGHSH and CDR2 LQKENI. The junction had 10 bases not matched to a gene; V was cut back by 2 bases and J by 1 base. The CDR3 bases are TGTGCCAGCTCACCAAAGACGGGAGGGCCAAGGTCCTACAATGAGCAGTTCTTC. Protein sequence: CASSPKTGGPRSYNEQFF.

The rearrangement links TRBV4-3 to TRBJ2-3; D might be TRBD2 (7 bases). In germline, CDR1 is LGHNA, CDR2 YSLEER. Trimming pared 0 bases from V and 0 bases from J, leaving 13 bases between. The CDR3 is 17 residues long. This CDR3 is CASSQEGGLQSTDTQYF. The CDR3 DNA sequence: TGCGCCAGCAGCCAAGAGGGGGGGCTTCAAAGCACAGATACGCAGTATTTT.